This T cell receptor beta chain was recovered during a study of T cells in Graves' hyperthyroidism and ophthalmopathy. RNA transcripts provided the source from which TCR beta CDR3 regions were amplified. TCR CDR3 underwent first-round RT-PCR with the HTBI primer set. Each CDR3 protein gets one entry after TCRdb re-called the multiplex PCR reads with MiXCR. The sample carries fewer than 850,000 distinct CDR3 sequences, 17% recorded once. The CDR3 runs 14 residues. V shed 4 bases and J 4 bases; nucleotides not matched to a gene: 4. Per the germline V gene, CDR1 is KGHDR and CDR2 is SFDVKD. The V call is TRBV24-1, the J call TRBJ1-2; TRBD1 matches at 8 bases. This clonotype was obtained from a man in his fifties or sixties with Graves' hyperthyroidism. Specimen: blood. The CDR3 loop reads CATSDAGTGYGYTF. The CDR3 DNA reads as TGTGCCACCAGTGACGCCGGGACAGGCTATGGCTACACCTTC.